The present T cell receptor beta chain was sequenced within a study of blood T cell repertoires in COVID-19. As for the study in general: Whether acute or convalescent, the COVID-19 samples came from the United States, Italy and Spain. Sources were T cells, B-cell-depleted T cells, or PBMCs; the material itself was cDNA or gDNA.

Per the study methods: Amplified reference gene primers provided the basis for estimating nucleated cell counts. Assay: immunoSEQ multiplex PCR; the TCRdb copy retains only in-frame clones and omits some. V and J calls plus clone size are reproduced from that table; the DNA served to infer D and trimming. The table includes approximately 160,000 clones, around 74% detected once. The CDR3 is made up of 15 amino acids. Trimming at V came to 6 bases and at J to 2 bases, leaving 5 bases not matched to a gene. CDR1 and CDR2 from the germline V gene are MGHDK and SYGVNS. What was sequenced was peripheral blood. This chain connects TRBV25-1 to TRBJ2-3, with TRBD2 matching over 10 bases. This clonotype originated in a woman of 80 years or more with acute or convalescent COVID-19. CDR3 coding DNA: TGTGCCAGCAGCCCGACTAGCGGGCTCACAGATACGCAGTATTTT. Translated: CASSPTSGLTDTQYF.